This TCR beta chain appears in the sequencing data of a study of T cell responses to AZD1222 COVID-19 vaccine. On the study more broadly: Second doses were pooled across both intervals (about 4 or about 12 weeks). Findings and caveats of the study: The reported proportion of spike-specific TCRs targeting unmutated variant regions was nearly half.

Clones were read by immunoSEQ multiplex PCR, and TCRdb kept only the in-frame ones, dropping some. Among approximately 80,000 clones listed, over 75% were seen once. Note on this clone: Its antigen remains unknown.

The germline CDR1 and CDR2 sequences are LNHDA and SQIVND (reference sequence). The junction had 10 bases not matched to a gene; V was cut back by 3 bases and J by 8 bases. The CDR3 length is 15 residues. The receptor comes from an adult in good health. This specimen consisted of peripheral blood, obtained on day 0 of AZD1222 vaccination. The chain joins TRBV19 to TRBJ1-5; the match to TRBD1 covers 7 bases. The CDR3 here is CASSIGQAGAKPQHF. The DNA for the CDR3 is TGTGCCAGTAGTATTGGACAGGCGGGAGCGAAGCCCCAGCATTTT.